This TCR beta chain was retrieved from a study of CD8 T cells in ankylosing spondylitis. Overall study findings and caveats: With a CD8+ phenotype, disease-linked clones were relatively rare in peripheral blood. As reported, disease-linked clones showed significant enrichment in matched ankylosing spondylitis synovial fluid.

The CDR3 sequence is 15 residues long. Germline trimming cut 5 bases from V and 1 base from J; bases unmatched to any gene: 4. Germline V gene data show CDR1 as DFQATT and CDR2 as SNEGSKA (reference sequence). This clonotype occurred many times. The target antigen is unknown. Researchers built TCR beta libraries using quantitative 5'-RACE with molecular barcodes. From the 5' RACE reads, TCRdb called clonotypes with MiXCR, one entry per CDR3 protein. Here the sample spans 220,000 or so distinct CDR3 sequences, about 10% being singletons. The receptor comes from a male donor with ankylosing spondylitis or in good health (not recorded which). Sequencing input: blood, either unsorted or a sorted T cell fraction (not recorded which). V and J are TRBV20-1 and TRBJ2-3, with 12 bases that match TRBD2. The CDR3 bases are TGCAGTGCTCCCCGGACTAGCGGGGGCACAGATACGCAGTATTTT. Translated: CSAPRTSGGTDTQYF.